This note documents a single TCR beta chain sequence. Antigen unknown. Germline CDR1 is LGHNA and CDR2 is YNFKEQ. Trimming shortened V by 1 base and J by 3 bases, and 10 bases separated the two germline ends. The CDR3 length is 14 residues. This sample is part of a study of cytomegalovirus exposure and HLA in healthy donors. Study findings and constraints: Productive rates of about 87% or about 30% were seen for most TCR beta V segments in an earlier analysis. Reportedly, diagnosis of cytomegalovirus status by the classifier showed high specificity and sensitivity.

Researchers ran the PCR with 60 Vbeta and 13 Jbeta primers. Only in-frame clones appear in the TCRdb table, and some are missing; sequencing was by immunoSEQ multiplex PCR. The profile shows approximately 190,000 clones, around 82% of them singletons. The sequence derives from a man aged 35-49 years in good health and CMV-seropositive. This chain joins TRBV4-2 and TRBJ2-7; no definite D call. Sequencing input: PBMCs. The CDR3 region is CASSQGAVIYEQYF. In nucleotides, the CDR3 is TGTGCCAGCAGCCAAGGGGCAGTCATCTACGAGCAGTACTTC.